Described below is a single TCR beta chain sequence and its context. The CDR3 is 13 residues long. Trimming cost V 5 bases and J 5 bases, with 12 bases left between them. Germline V gene sequence: CDR1 MNHNS, CDR2 SASEGT. This entry comes from a study of T-cell reconstitution after alpha-beta-depleted transplantation in children. Unique molecular identifiers tagged the TCRbeta library. Via MiXCR, TCRdb re-called the PCR reads, giving one row per CDR3 protein. The table has 250,000 to 300,000 distinct CDR3 sequences, approximately 9.8% seen once; the top ten hold about 9.5%. The sequences come from PBMCs from the stem cell graft donor, collected from the stem cell graft. The chain uses TRBV6-1 and TRBJ1-2; D might be TRBD1 (6 bases). The clonotype originates from a human donor who donated a stem cell graft to a child with SCID. The CDR3 DNA is TGTGCCAGCAGTCGTACAGGGTGGTATGGCTACACCTTC. Its protein product is CASSRTGWYGYTF.